This T cell receptor (beta chain) was obtained from a study of blood T cell repertoires in COVID-19. Overall study: Sites in the United States, Italy and Spain provided acute and convalescent COVID-19 samples.

TCRdb's copy holds only in-frame clones and misses some; the assay was immunoSEQ multiplex PCR. The sample carries approximately 200,000 clones, 85% recorded once. Germline V lookup: CDR1 LGHDT, CDR2 YNNKEL (reference sequence). The CDR3 is made up of 15 amino acids. V shed 4 bases and J 3 bases; nucleotides not matched to a gene: 0. This study enrolled people aged about 18 to 100 from approximately 25 US geographic areas. Self-reported history from a screening survey and questionnaire set each donor's cohort. Symptom resolution, clearance, or two negative PCRs marked the recovered donors of Cohort 3. This clone was seen a handful of times.

The receptor's source is a man aged 35 to 55 who had recovered from COVID-19. Material for sequencing was PBMCs or T cells enriched from blood (not recorded which). This chain connects TRBV3-1 (or the pseudogene TRBV3-2) to TRBJ2-2; 12 bases are shared with TRBD2. The CDR3 DNA reads TGTGCCAGCAGCCCTAGCGGGAGGGACACCGGGGAGCTGTTTTTT. It yields the protein CASSPSGRDTGELFF.